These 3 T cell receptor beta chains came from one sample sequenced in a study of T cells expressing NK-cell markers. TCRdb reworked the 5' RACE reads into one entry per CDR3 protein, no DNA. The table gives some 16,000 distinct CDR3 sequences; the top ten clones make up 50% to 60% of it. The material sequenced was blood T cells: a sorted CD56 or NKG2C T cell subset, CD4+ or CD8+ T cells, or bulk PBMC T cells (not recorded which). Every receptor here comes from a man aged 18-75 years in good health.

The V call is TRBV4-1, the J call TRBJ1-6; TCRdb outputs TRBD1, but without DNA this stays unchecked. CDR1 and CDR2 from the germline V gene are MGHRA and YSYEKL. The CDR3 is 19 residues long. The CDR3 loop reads CASSQESTRDLSFNSPLHF.

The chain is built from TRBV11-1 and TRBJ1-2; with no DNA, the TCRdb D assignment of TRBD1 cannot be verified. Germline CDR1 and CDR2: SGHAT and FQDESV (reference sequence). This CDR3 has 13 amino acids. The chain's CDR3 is CASSTQGGYGYTF. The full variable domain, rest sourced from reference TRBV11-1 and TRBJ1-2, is EAEVAQSPRYKITEKSQAVAFWCDPISGHATLYWYRQILGQGPELLVQFQDESVVDDSQLPKDRFSAERLKGVDSTLKIQPAELGDSAMYLCASSTQGGYGYTFGSGTRLTVV.

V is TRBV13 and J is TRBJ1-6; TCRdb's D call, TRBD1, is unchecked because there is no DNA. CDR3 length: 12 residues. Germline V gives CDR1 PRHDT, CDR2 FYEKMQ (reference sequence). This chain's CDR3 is CASSYGTQALHF.